There are a few counts of the clone carrying this TCR beta chain. Antigen: not known. This entry comes from a study of cytomegalovirus exposure and HLA in healthy donors. V lost 5 bases, J lost 5 bases, and 8 bases stayed unmatched. Germline CDR1 SGHTA, CDR2 FQGTGA. CDR3 length equals 15 residues. The PCR employed 60 Vbeta primers together with 13 Jbeta primers. Here immunoSEQ multiplex PCR was the method, and the copy in TCRdb shows in-frame clones only, minus some. The profile covers fewer than 200,000 clones, with 80% appearing a single time and roughly 9% taken by the ten largest. Notes on the study in general: In presence/absence analyses, roughly uniform sequencing depth across donors was assumed. A later analysis found TCR association rates differed by HLA locus, highest for DRB1 and lowest for HLA-C. According to the study, around 180 TCR beta chains were cytomegalovirus-associated. According to an earlier analysis, most TCR beta V segments yielded productive rearrangements about 90% or about 30% of the time.

This TCR was recovered from a man younger than 35 in good health and CMV-seropositive. The chain recombines TRBV7-3 with TRBJ2-3; TRBD2 matches 9 bases. Sequenced material: PBMCs. The CDR3 spells CASSASGGPGDTQYF. CDR3 sequence (DNA): TGTGCCAGCAGCGCGAGCGGGGGGCCTGGAGATACGCAGTATTTT.